These T cell receptor beta chains were read from a single sample in a study of T cell responses to AZD1222 COVID-19 vaccine. TCRdb keeps only in-frame clones here, not all; method: immunoSEQ multiplex PCR. The sample contains about 100,000 clones, about 86% of which appear only once. The sequences come from peripheral blood, collected on day 0 of AZD1222 vaccination. The receptors were gathered from an adult in good health. The CDR3 runs from the conserved cysteine through the conserved F or W. The D gene is left open where the match is weak. Clone size is stated in some rows and not others, as once, few, many or a class when expanded.

. TRBJ1-6 17 TRBD1 TRBV7-2 TGTGCCAGCAGCTTGGATGGACAGGGCCACCCGAATTCACCCCTCCACTTT CASSLDGQGHPNSPLHF
. TRBJ2-1 15 . TRBV11-2 TGTGCCAGCAGCCCCCTAAGAGTAGGTTGGAATGAGCAGTTCTTC CASSPLRVGWNEQFF
. TRBJ2-7 13 . TRBV24-1 TGTGCCACCAGTGATCCGTTGGTCGACGAGCAGTACTTC CATSDPLVDEQYF
. TRBJ2-2 15 . TRBV7-3 TGTGCCAGCAGCTCCCAAGGGCGGGGCAACGGGGAGCTGTTTTTT CASSSQGRGNGELFF
. TRBJ2-7 15 TRBD1 TRBV4-3 TGCGCCAGCAGCCAAGCCGGGACAGGCTCCTACGAGCAGTACTTC CASSQAGTGSYEQYF
. TRBJ1-2 16 . TRBV6-5 TGTGCCAGCAGTTCACGCTCCGGGACGGACGTAGATGGCTACACCTTC CASSSRSGTDVDGYTF
few TRBJ1-4 16 TRBD1 TRBV2 TGTGCCAGCAGTGAATCTTGGACAGGGACTAATGAAAAACTGTTTTTT CASSESWTGTNEKLFF
. TRBJ2-7 13 . TRBV28 TGTGCCAGCAGTCTAGCAGGGCCCCACGAGCAGTACTTC CASSLAGPHEQYF
. TRBJ1-5 13 . TRBV7-2 TGTGCCAGCAGCCGAAGGGCTGACCAGCCCCAGCATTTT CASSRRADQPQHF
. TRBJ1-1 15 TRBD1 TRBV7-8 TGTGCCAGCAGCTTAGTTGGGACAGCCATCTTTGAAGCTTTCTTT CASSLVGTAIFEAFF
. TRBJ1-2 14 . TRBV4-3 TGCGCCAGCAGCCAAGTTCGGGGGCGGTATGGCTACACCTTC CASSQVRGRYGYTF
. TRBJ1-2 14 . TRBV6-6 TGTGCCAGCGGCCTTCTGTCAGGGAGGAGTGGCTACACCTTC CASGLLSGRSGYTF
. TRBJ1-4 16 TRBD1 TRBV4-2 TGTGCCAGCAGCCAAGAAGGGACAGGGAGTAATGAAAAACTGTTTTTT CASSQEGTGSNEKLFF
once TRBJ1-2 12 . TRBV6-6 TGTGCCAGCAGCCCCGACAGCTATGGCTACACCTTC CASSPDSYGYTF
. TRBJ1-6 14 TRBD1 TRBV19 TGTGCCAGTAGCACCGGGACAGGGAATTCACCCCTCCACTTT CASSTGTGNSPLHF
. TRBJ1-5 13 TRBD1 TRBV14 TGTGCCAGCAGCTACAGGGGTGATCAGCCCCAGCATTTT CASSYRGDQPQHF
. TRBJ2-4 14 TRBD2 TRBV5-1 TGCGCCAGCAGCTCGGGACTAGCGGAAAACATTCAGTACTTC CASSSGLAENIQYF
. TRBJ1-1 13 . TRBV7-2 TGTGCCAGCAGCCTTGCCTTGACAGGCAAAGCTTTCTTT CASSLALTGKAFF
. TRBJ1-4 14 . TRBV5-1 TGCGCCAGCAGCTTGCGGAGAGAAAGTGAAAAACTGTTTTTT CASSLRRESEKLFF
. TRBJ2-7 17 TRBD2 TRBV7-2 TGTGCCAGCAGCTTAGGATATAGCCTAGCGGGGGCCTACGAGCAGTACTTC CASSLGYSLAGAYEQYF
. TRBJ1-5 16 . TRBV6-2/TRBV6-3 TGTGCCAGCAGTTGGACAGCCCCGAATAGCAATCAGCCCCAGCATTTT CASSWTAPNSNQPQHF
. TRBJ2-2 12 . TRBV2 TGTGCCAGCAGGGGATTTACCGGGGAGCTGTTTTTT CASRGFTGELFF
. TRBJ1-2 14 . TRBV3-1/TRBV3-2 TGTGCCAGCAGCCAAGTCAGACCGACCTATGGCTACACCTTC CASSQVRPTYGYTF
. TRBJ1-2 15 . TRBV28 TGTGCCAGCAGTTTAAAACGGGGTGCACCCTATGGCTACACCTTC CASSLKRGAPYGYTF
. TRBJ1-2 13 . TRBV10-2 TGCGCCAGCAGTGACACGGGGAACTATGGCTACACCTTC CASSDTGNYGYTF
. TRBJ1-1 12 . TRBV28 TGTGCCAGCAGGGGGCCGAACACTGAAGCTTTCTTT CASRGPNTEAFF
. TRBJ2-7 13 . TRBV15 TGTGCCACCAGCAGAGAAGGGGGCTACGAGCAGTACTTC CATSREGGYEQYF
. TRBJ2-3 18 TRBD1 TRBV24-1 TGTGCCACCAGTGATTCCTGGGGACAGGGGGCGCACTCAGATACGCAGTATTTT CATSDSWGQGAHSDTQYF
. TRBJ2-7 16 TRBD1 TRBV4-1 TGCGCCAGCAGCCCAGGACAGGCGATGAGCTCCTACGAGCAGTACTTC CASSPGQAMSSYEQYF
. TRBJ2-1 14 . TRBV5-1 TGCGCCAGCAGCCACATCCGAGGGTCGGGTGAGCAGTTCTTC CASSHIRGSGEQFF
once TRBJ2-5 13 . TRBV9 TGTGCCAGCAGCGTAGCTACAAGAGAGACCCAGTACTTC CASSVATRETQYF
. TRBJ1-1 14 . TRBV7-2 TGTGCCAGCAGCACACCAGGGGAATATCGGCAAGCTTTCTTT CASSTPGEYRQAFF
. TRBJ1-4 12 TRBD1 TRBV19 TGTGCCACCAGACAGGGGGATGAAAAACTGTTTTTT CATRQGDEKLFF
. TRBJ1-5 15 TRBD1 TRBV19 TGTGCCAGTAGTCTTTATGCAGGGGGACTTCAGCCCCAGCATTTT CASSLYAGGLQPQHF
. TRBJ2-3 15 TRBD1 TRBV5-5 TGTGCCAGCAGGCAACAGGGGAAGAGCACAGATACGCAGTATTTT CASRQQGKSTDTQYF
. TRBJ1-2 13 . TRBV4-1 TGCGCCAGCAGCCAAGGTTCCTCTATTGGCTACACCTTC CASSQGSSIGYTF
. TRBJ1-2 15 TRBD1 TRBV6-5 TGTGCCAGCAGTTCCCCCGACAGGGTTAACTATGGCTACACCTTC CASSSPDRVNYGYTF
. TRBJ1-1 16 TRBD1 TRBV9 TGTGCCAGCAGCGTAGGGGTCAGGGGGCGTAGGACTGAAGCTTTCTTT CASSVGVRGRRTEAFF
. TRBJ1-4 15 . TRBV7-2 TGTGCCAGCAGCCTTGGTGGGGGCGCAGGAGAAAAACTGTTTTTT CASSLGGGAGEKLFF
. TRBJ1-6 15 TRBD1 TRBV11-2 TGTGCCAGCAGCCAAAGACAGGGGGCAGGGTCACCCCTCCACTTT CASSQRQGAGSPLHF
. TRBJ1-2 15 . TRBV5-1 TGCGCCAGCAGCTCAACAGGGTCCACTAACTATGGCTACACCTTC CASSSTGSTNYGYTF
. TRBJ1-1 15 . TRBV18 TGTGCCAGCTCACCCTCCGGGGGAAGGAACACTGAAGCTTTCTTT CASSPSGGRNTEAFF
. TRBJ1-5 14 . TRBV6-4 TGTGCCAGCAGTAAAGAACTGGGCAATCAGCCCCAGCATTTT CASSKELGNQPQHF
. TRBJ2-7 13 TRBD1 TRBV5-5 TGTGCCAGCAGCCGGACAGGAGCCTACGAGCAGTACTTC CASSRTGAYEQYF
. TRBJ1-2 14 . TRBV7-8 TGTGCCAGCAGCGTCCCCGGGACAATCTATGGCTACACCTTC CASSVPGTIYGYTF
. TRBJ2-3 16 TRBD2 TRBV5-1 TGCGCCAGCAGCTTGGAGACTAGCGGGGGAACAGATACGCAGTATTTT CASSLETSGGTDTQYF
. TRBJ1-2 14 TRBD1 TRBV11-2 TGTGCCAGCAGCCCAGGGACAGGGAACTATGGCTACACCTTC CASSPGTGNYGYTF
. TRBJ2-5 15 TRBD2 TRBV7-3 TGTGCCAGCAGCTTAAAAGCGGGGGGGCCCGAGACCCAGTACTTC CASSLKAGGPETQYF